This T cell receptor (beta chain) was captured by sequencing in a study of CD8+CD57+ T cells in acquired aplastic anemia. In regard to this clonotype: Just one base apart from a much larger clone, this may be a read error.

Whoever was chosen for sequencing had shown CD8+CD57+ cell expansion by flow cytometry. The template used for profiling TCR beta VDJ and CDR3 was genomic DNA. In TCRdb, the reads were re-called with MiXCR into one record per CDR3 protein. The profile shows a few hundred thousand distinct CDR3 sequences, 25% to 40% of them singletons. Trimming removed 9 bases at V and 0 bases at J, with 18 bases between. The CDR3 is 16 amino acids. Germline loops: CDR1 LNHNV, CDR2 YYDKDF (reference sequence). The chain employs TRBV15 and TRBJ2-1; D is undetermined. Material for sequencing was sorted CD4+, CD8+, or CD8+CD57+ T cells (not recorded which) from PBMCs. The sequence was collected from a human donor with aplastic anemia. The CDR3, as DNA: TGTGCCACAACCTTCCTCGGTGTGAGCTCCTACAATGAGCAGTTCTTC. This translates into CATTFLGVSSYNEQFF.